The clone carrying this TCR beta chain was counted many times. The antigen is unknown. CDR3 length equals 14 residues. Germline CDR1 reads SNHLY; CDR2 reads FYNNEI. Trimming pared 1 base from V and 4 bases from J, leaving 9 bases between. This record comes from a study of CD8 T cells in ankylosing spondylitis. Study results and limitations: Ankylosing spondylitis blood seemed to carry a telltale TCR beta motif made of about 8 highly homologous variants. Within peripheral blood, clones linked to disease were CD8+ and relatively rare. Significant enrichment of disease-linked clones was reportedly seen in matched ankylosing spondylitis synovial fluid. Some motif variants were previously reported in reactive arthritis synovial fluid and blood.

TCRdb processed the 5' RACE reads anew with MiXCR; each CDR3 protein has one entry. The table records around 150,000 distinct CDR3 sequences, 25% to 35% of them present only once. This receptor was identified in a male donor with ankylosing spondylitis. V and J are TRBV2 and TRBJ2-3; D remains unclear. Sequences were obtained from synovial fluid, either unsorted or a sorted T cell fraction (not recorded which). CDR3 region: CASSEGVVSDTQYF. In nucleotides, the CDR3 is TGTGCCAGCAGTGAAGGGGTAGTCTCAGATACGCAGTATTTT.